This T cell receptor beta chain is from a study of cytomegalovirus exposure and HLA in healthy donors. Germline V gene lookup returns CDR1 ENHRY and CDR2 SYGVKD. With 3 bases removed from V and 8 bases from J, the gap between germline ends came to 11 bases. The CDR3 sequence is 13 residues long. To note about this clone: The target antigen is unknown.

The primer mix had 60 Vbeta and 13 Jbeta primers. The assay was immunoSEQ multiplex PCR, and TCRdb's table has in-frame clones only and misses some. This table lists 90,000 to 100,000 clones. Findings and limits, study-wide: One variant, a missense change in DCLRE1C, was linked in a later analysis to TCR beta V- and J-gene trimming. Most subjects had HLA-A and HLA-B alleles reportedly predicted accurately by TCR beta sequences. Links to common viral pathogens appeared, in a later analysis, for several of the most significant clusters. Highly shared variants forming one cluster were likely a sequencing artifact.

This clonotype was obtained from a woman aged 25-40 years in good health and CMV-seronegative. The chain has TRBV10-3 and TRBJ2-1, with no clear D. Sequenced material: PBMCs. Written as DNA, the CDR3 is TGTGCCATCAGTGAAGTTAGAGCCGATGAGCAGTTCTTC. Encoded protein: CAISEVRADEQFF.